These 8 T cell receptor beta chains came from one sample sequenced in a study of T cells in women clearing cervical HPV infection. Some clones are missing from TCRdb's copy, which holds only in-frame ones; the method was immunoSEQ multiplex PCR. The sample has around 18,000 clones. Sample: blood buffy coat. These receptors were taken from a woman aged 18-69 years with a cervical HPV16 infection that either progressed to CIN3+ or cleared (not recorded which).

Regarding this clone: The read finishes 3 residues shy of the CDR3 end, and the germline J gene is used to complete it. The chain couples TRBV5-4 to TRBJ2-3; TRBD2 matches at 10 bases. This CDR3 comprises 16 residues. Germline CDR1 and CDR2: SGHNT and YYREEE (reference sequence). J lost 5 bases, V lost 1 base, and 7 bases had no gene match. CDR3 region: CASSLRSGGAIDTQYF. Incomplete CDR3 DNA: TGTGCCAGCAGCTTGAGGAGCGGGGGGGCGATAGATACG.

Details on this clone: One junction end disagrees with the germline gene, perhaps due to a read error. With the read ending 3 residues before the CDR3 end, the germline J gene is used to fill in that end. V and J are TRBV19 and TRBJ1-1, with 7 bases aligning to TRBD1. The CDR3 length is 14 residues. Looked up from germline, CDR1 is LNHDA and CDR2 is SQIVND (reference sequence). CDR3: CASSLDRAAQAAFF. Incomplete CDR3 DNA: TGTGCCAGTAGTTTAGACAGGGCTGCCCAGGCA.

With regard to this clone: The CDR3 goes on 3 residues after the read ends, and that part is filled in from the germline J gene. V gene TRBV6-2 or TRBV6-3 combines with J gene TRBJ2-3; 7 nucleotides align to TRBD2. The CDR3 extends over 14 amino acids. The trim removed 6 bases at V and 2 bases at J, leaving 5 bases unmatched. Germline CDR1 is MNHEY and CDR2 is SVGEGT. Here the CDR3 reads CASSRGGVTDTQYF. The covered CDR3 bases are TGTGCCAGCAGCCGCGGGGGAGTCACAGATACG.

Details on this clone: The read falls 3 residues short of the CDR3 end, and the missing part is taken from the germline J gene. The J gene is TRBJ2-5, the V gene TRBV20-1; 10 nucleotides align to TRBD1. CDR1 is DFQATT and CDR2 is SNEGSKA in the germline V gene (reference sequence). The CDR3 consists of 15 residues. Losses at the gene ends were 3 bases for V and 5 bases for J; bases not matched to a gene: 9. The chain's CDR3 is CSASAGQGLIETQYF. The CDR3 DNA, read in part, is TGCAGTGCTAGTGCGGGACAGGGGCTAATTGAGACC.

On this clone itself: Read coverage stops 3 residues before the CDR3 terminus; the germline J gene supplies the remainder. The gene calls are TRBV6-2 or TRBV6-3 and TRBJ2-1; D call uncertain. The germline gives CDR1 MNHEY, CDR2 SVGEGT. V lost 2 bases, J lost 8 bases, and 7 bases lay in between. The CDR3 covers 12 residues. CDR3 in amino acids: CASSYKLHEQFF. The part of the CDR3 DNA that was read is TGTGCCAGCAGTTACAAACTCCATGAG.

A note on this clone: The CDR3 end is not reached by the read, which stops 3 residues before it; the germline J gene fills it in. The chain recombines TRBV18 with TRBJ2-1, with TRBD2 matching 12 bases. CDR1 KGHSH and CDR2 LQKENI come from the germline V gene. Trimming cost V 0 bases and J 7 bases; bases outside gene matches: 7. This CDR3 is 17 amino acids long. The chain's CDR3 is CASSPPGSSGRDNEQFF. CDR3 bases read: TGTGCCAGCTCACCACCCGGGTCTAGCGGGAGGGATAATGAG.

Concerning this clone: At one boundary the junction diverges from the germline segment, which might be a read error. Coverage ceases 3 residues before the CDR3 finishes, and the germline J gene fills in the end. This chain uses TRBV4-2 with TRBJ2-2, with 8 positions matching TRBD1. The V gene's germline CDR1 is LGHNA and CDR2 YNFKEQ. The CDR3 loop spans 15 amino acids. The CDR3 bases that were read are TGCGCCAGCAGCCAAGACGGGACAGGCCACGGGGAG. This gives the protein CASSQDGTGHGE. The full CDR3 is CASSQDGTGHGELFF.

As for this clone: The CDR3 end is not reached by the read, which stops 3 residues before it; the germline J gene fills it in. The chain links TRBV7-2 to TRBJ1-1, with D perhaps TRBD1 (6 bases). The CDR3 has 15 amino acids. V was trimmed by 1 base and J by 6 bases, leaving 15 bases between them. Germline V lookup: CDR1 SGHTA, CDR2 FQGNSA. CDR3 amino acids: CASSLVGASGAEAFF. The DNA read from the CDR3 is TGTGCCAGCAGCTTAGTGGGGGCCTCTGGGGCTGAA.